These T cell receptor beta chains were read from a single sample in a study of blood T cell repertoires in COVID-19. Assay used: immunoSEQ multiplex PCR; TCRdb lists only in-frame clones, some missing. The table has about 74,000 clones, about 91% seen once. The sequencing input was peripheral blood. The receptors here all came from an older woman with active COVID-19. The CDR3 runs from the conserved cysteine through the conserved F or W. Each record gives: J gene, V gene, clone size, D gene, CDR3 DNA, CDR3 protein. A D gene is named only where the DNA matches it firmly. Size is stated for part of the rows, as once, few or many counts, or as a class when the clone is expanded.

TRBJ2-3	TRBV5-1	.	TRBD2	TGCGCCAGCCGGGGGGCAGATACGCAGTATTTT	CASRGADTQYF
TRBJ2-2	TRBV3-1/TRBV3-2	.	.	TGTGCCAGCAGCTCCCCCCGCGTAGCAGGGACCGGGGAGCTGTTTTTT	CASSSPRVAGTGELFF
TRBJ2-3	TRBV5-4	.	.	TGTGCCAGCAGCTTTGAGAGGGCGGGAACAGATACGCAGTATTTT	CASSFERAGTDTQYF
TRBJ1-1	TRBV4-1	few	.	TGCGCCAGCAGCGTGGGGGGATTGAACACTGAAGCTTTCTTT	CASSVGGLNTEAFF
TRBJ2-7	TRBV9	once	TRBD1	TGTGCCAGCAGCGGAGAGACAGGGTACAACGAGCAGTACTTC	CASSGETGYNEQYF
TRBJ2-5	TRBV10-1	.	.	TGCGCCAGCAGTGAGACCGGGACAAACCAAGAGACCCAGTACTTC	CASSETGTNQETQYF
TRBJ2-1	TRBV10-3	.	.	TGTGCCATCAGTGAGTCGCGGGACGGTGGTGAGCAGTTCTTC	CAISESRDGGEQFF
TRBJ2-5	TRBV7-7	.	TRBD2	TGTGCCAGCAGTTCGGGACTAGCGGCCTTAGAGACCCAGTACTTC	CASSSGLAALETQYF
TRBJ1-2	TRBV20-1	.	.	TGCAGTGCTAGAGGAGGGCCTGGCTACACCTTC	CSARGGPGYTF
TRBJ1-2	TRBV19	.	TRBD1	TGTGCCAGTAGTACCCGGGACAGGAACTATGGCTACACCTTC	CASSTRDRNYGYTF
TRBJ2-3	TRBV7-9	few	TRBD1	TGTGCCAGCAGCGCCCGACAGGGGGGACGGGCAGATACGCAGTATTTT	CASSARQGGRADTQYF
TRBJ1-1	TRBV12-3/TRBV12-4	.	.	TGTGCCAGCAGTTGGGGCAGGGACACTGAAGCTTTCTTT	CASSWGRDTEAFF
TRBJ1-1	TRBV18	once	.	TGTGCCAGCTCACCAGGCCAAAACATGAACACTGAAGCTTTCTTT	CASSPGQNMNTEAFF
TRBJ2-1	TRBV5-1	.	TRBD1	TGCGCCAGCAGCTCCCAGGACAGGGCCCACAATGAGCAGTTCTTC	CASSSQDRAHNEQFF
TRBJ1-3	TRBV15	.	.	TGTGCCACCAGCAGAGATTACGGTACCTCTGGAAACACCATATATTTT	CATSRDYGTSGNTIYF
TRBJ2-5	TRBV7-9	.	.	TGTGCCAGCAGCCGCGCGGGGCTGGGGGAGACCCAGTACTTC	CASSRAGLGETQYF
TRBJ1-1	TRBV5-4	few	.	TGTGCCAGCAGCTACAGAGCCTTGAACACTGAAGCTTTCTTT	CASSYRALNTEAFF
TRBJ1-2	TRBV6-6	once	TRBD1	TGTGCCTCCACCGGGACAGGGGGTGGCTACACCTTC	CASTGTGGGYTF
TRBJ2-3	TRBV24-1	.	TRBD2	TGTGCCACCAGTGAGGGGAGGGGCCTGCTGGGAACAGATACGCAGTATTTT	CATSEGRGLLGTDTQYF
TRBJ1-5	TRBV6-5	.	TRBD1	TGTGCCAGCAGTCCGGACAGGTCCAATCAGCCCCAGCATTTT	CASSPDRSNQPQHF
TRBJ1-4	TRBV6-6	.	TRBD1	TGTGCCAGCAGTTCACTCCGGGACAGCAGAAATGAAAAACTGTTTTTT	CASSSLRDSRNEKLFF
TRBJ2-7	TRBV28	.	.	TGTGCCAGCAGTTTAATCGGAGTTCGGCAGCAGTACTTC	CASSLIGVRQQYF
TRBJ1-1	TRBV6-1	.	.	TGTGCCAGCAGTGAAGCGGGAGGTGGTGAAGCTTTCTTT	CASSEAGGGEAFF
TRBJ2-3	TRBV14	.	.	TGTGCCAGCAGCCAAGATTCAGGGTACGTAGATACGCAGTATTTT	CASSQDSGYVDTQYF
TRBJ2-2	TRBV6-5	once	.	TGTGCCAGCAGGAGGAACACCGGGGAGCTGTTTTTT	CASRRNTGELFF
TRBJ2-5	TRBV7-9	.	.	TGTGCCAGCAGCGCTGGAGGTGCCGGGCAAGAGACCCAGTACTTC	CASSAGGAGQETQYF
TRBJ2-2	TRBV19	.	.	TGTGCCAGTAGTATTTCAGCAGGGGCAATCGGGGAGCTGTTTTTT	CASSISAGAIGELFF
TRBJ2-7	TRBV7-9	.	.	TGTGCCAGCAGCCCGCAGGGATGGGACGAGCAGTACTTC	CASSPQGWDEQYF
TRBJ1-3	TRBV7-2	.	TRBD1	TGTGCCAGCAGCTTACGACAGGGAGCTGGAAACACCATATATTTT	CASSLRQGAGNTIYF
TRBJ2-2	TRBV7-2	.	TRBD2	TGTGCCAGCAGCTTTAGCGGGAGGGCCGACACCGGGGAGCTGTTTTTT	CASSFSGRADTGELFF